Listed below are T cell receptor beta chains from one sample, sequenced in a study of blood T cell repertoires in COVID-19. Clones were read by immunoSEQ multiplex PCR, and TCRdb kept only the in-frame ones, dropping some. The data contain about 140,000 clones, approximately 81% of them singletons. The sequenced sample consisted of peripheral blood. Receptors originate from a human donor in a cohort sampled during active COVID-19. Both conserved end residues are part of each CDR3. A D gene is named only where the DNA matches it firmly. The size of a clone is reported for some rows only, either as once, few or many, or as a class for expanded clones.

j_call | v_call | clone_size | d_call | cdr3_nt | cdr3_aa
TRBJ2-5 | TRBV7-2 | - | TRBD1 | TGTGCCAGCAGCGCCCCCGGGACAGAAGAGACCCAGTACTTC | CASSAPGTEETQYF
TRBJ2-7 | TRBV27 | - | - | TGTGCCAGCAGTTTATCGTTGGAGTACGAGCAGTACTTC | CASSLSLEYEQYF
TRBJ2-1 | TRBV28 | - | TRBD2 | TGTGCCAGCAGCCCCAGCGGGAGGGCCGTCAATGAGCAGTTCTTC | CASSPSGRAVNEQFF
TRBJ2-3 | TRBV9 | - | - | TGTGCCAGCAGCGTAGGAGTAGCGGCCATGGGCACAGATACGCAGTATTTT | CASSVGVAAMGTDTQYF
TRBJ1-4 | TRBV12-3/TRBV12-4 | - | - | TGTGCCAGCAGTTTAGTGGCGGGAGAACTGTTTTTT | CASSLVAGELFF
TRBJ1-5 | TRBV6-6 | - | TRBD1 | TGTGCCAGCGGCGCCGGGACAGGGAGCAATCAGCCCCAGCATTTT | CASGAGTGSNQPQHF
TRBJ2-7 | TRBV29-1 | - | TRBD2 | TGCAGGGGGGGTCTAGCGGGTATCTACGAGCAGTACTTC | CRGGLAGIYEQYF
TRBJ2-7 | TRBV6-5 | - | TRBD2 | TGTGCCAGCAGTTACAGAGCGGGAGGGCCTAACGAGCAGTACTTC | CASSYRAGGPNEQYF
TRBJ2-1 | TRBV6-1 | few | TRBD2 | TGTGCCAGCAGTGAGAGACTAGCGGGAGGTAATGAGCAGTTCTTC | CASSERLAGGNEQFF
TRBJ1-1 | TRBV2 | - | - | TGTGCCAGCAGCCCGTTGACAGGCACTGAAGCTTTCTTT | CASSPLTGTEAFF
TRBJ1-5 | TRBV6-2/TRBV6-3 | - | TRBD1 | TGTGCCAGCAGTTACCCTGGGACAGGGCTGGGAGGGAGCAATCAGCCCCAGCATTTT | CASSYPGTGLGGSNQPQHF
TRBJ2-1 | TRBV7-7 | - | - | TGTGCCAGCAGCTTAGGGACTATGGATGAGCAGTTCTTC | CASSLGTMDEQFF
TRBJ2-7 | TRBV5-1 | - | TRBD1 | TGCGCCAGCAGCTTGGGGCAGGGGGCAGGGTACGAGCAGTACTTC | CASSLGQGAGYEQYF
TRBJ2-2 | TRBV11-3 | once | TRBD1 | TGTGCCAGCAGCATTAGGACAGGCACCGGGGAGCTGTTTTTT | CASSIRTGTGELFF
TRBJ1-2 | TRBV7-2 | - | TRBD1 | TGTGCCAGCAGCTTAGCACCGGGACAGGGCGGAGGTAACTATGGCTACACCTTC | CASSLAPGQGGGNYGYTF
TRBJ2-2 | TRBV28 | - | TRBD2 | TGTGCCAGCAGTTTCCGACTAGCGGGAGGGCAAGACGGGGAGCTGTTTTTT | CASSFRLAGGQDGELFF
TRBJ2-1 | TRBV4-1 | - | TRBD2 | TGCGCCAGCAGCCAAGCCAGGACTAGCGGGGGCAATGAGCAGTTCTTC | CASSQARTSGGNEQFF
TRBJ2-7 | TRBV6-5 | - | TRBD1 | TGTGCCAGCAGGGTACAGGGGGCGCAGGAGCAGTACTTC | CASRVQGAQEQYF
TRBJ2-5 | TRBV20-1 | - | - | TGCAGTGCTACCTATGAGACCCAGTACTTC | CSATYETQYF
TRBJ1-5 | TRBV5-1 | - | TRBD1 | TGCGCCAGCAGGAACGGGACAGCTAGCAATCAGCCCCAGCATTTT | CASRNGTASNQPQHF
TRBJ2-5 | TRBV12-5 | - | TRBD2 | TGTGCTAGTGGTTTGTATGGGACTACCTCCCGGGAGACCCAGTACTTC | CASGLYGTTSRETQYF
TRBJ2-5 | TRBV5-4 | - | - | TGTGCCAGCAGCCGCTTGGACAGTAAGCAAGAGACCCAGTACTTC | CASSRLDSKQETQYF
TRBJ2-7 | TRBV19 | - | TRBD1 | TGTGCCAGTAGTCCAACAGGGGAACCCATCCCCGAGCAGTACTTC | CASSPTGEPIPEQYF
TRBJ2-2 | TRBV28 | - | - | TGTGCCAGCAGTCTACGTTGGACAGTAAGCACCGGGGAGCTGTTTTTT | CASSLRWTVSTGELFF
TRBJ1-4 | TRBV19 | - | - | TGTGCCAGTAGTATCTCGGCCAGGGCGAATGAAAAACTGTTTTTT | CASSISARANEKLFF